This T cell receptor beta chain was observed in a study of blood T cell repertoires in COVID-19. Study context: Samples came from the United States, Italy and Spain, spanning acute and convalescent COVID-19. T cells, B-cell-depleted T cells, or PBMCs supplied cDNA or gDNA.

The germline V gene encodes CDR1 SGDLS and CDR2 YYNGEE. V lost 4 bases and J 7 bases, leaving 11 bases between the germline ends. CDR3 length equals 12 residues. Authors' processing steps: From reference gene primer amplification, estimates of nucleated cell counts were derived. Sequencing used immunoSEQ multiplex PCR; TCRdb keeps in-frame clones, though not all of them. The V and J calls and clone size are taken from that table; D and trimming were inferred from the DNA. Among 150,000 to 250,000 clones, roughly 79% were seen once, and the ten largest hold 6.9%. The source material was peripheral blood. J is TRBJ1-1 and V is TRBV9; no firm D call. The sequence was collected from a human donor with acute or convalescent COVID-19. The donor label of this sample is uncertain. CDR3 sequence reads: CASSLTTGEAFF. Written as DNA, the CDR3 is TGTGCCAGCAGCTTAACGACGGGTGAAGCTTTCTTT.